Sequencing of this TCR beta chain was carried out in a study of blood T cell repertoires in COVID-19. Study information: Samples came from the United States, Italy and Spain, spanning acute and convalescent COVID-19. The cDNA or gDNA used as material had been derived from T cells, B-cell-depleted T cells, or PBMCs.

Original processing methods: Reference gene primer amplification gave estimated nucleated cell counts. Sequencing used immunoSEQ multiplex PCR; TCRdb keeps in-frame clones, though not all of them. V, J and clone size derive from that table, while D and trimming were established from the DNA sequence. The sample lists under 40,000 clones, approximately 91% occurring once. The CDR3 sequence is 17 residues long. Germline loops: CDR1 SGHVS, CDR2 FQNEAQ. The junction had 12 bases not matched to a gene; V was cut back by 5 bases and J by 5 bases. This clonotype was obtained from a man in his sixties with active or convalescent COVID-19. The genes are TRBV7-8 and TRBJ1-4; 9 nucleotides line up with TRBD1. The sample taken for sequencing was peripheral blood. Here the CDR3 DNA reads TGTGCCAGCAGCCCCCGGTACCGGGACAGGGAAAATGAAAAACTGTTTTTT. Its protein is CASSPRYRDRENEKLFF.